The source of this T cell receptor beta chain is a study of shared clonotypes between healthy human individuals. TCRdb keeps only in-frame clones here, not all; method: immunoSEQ multiplex PCR. The sample consists of millions of clones, approximately 92% of them appearing once. Note on this clone: What it binds is not known.

Germline V gene sequence: CDR1 SGDLS, CDR2 YYNGEE. The ends lost 0 bases at V and 0 bases at J; junction bases unmatched: 15. CDR3 size: 20 residues. Overall study results and limits: Genetic and exposure-history diversity was limited by the small donor number.

The rearrangement joins TRBV9 to TRBJ2-5; TRBD1 agrees at 9 bases. Sequenced input: naive CD4+ T cells sorted from blood. Documented subset: CD45RA+ positively selected. The sequence derives from a man between 18 and 35 years old in good health. As DNA, the CDR3 is TGTGCCAGCAGCGTAGGAGGGGGGACAGGGAGGCCCCATTACCAAGAGACCCAGTACTTC. Amino acids: CASSVGGGTGRPHYQETQYF.